The text below deals with one T cell receptor beta chain. The CDR3 has 16 amino acids. The V gene lost 0 bases and the J gene lost 4 bases, with 14 bases spanning the gap. Germline CDR1 reads SGHRS; CDR2 reads YFSETQ. These data originate in a study of Tregs in tolerant kidney transplant recipients. Unstimulated Tregs (CD4+CD25+CD127-) and CD4+CD25- non-Tregs were sorted from PBMCs. TCRdb's table, derived via immunoSEQ multiplex PCR, lists solely in-frame clones and lacks some. The profile shows some 100,000 clones, roughly 92% of them singletons. Input material: CD4+ T cells from blood. The rearrangement uses TRBV5-1 and TRBJ1-5; D unclear. The clonotype originates from a human donor in good health. CDR3 loop: CASSLGYGDRNQPQHF. The CDR3 region has the DNA TGCGCCAGCAGCTTGGGATACGGGGATCGTAATCAGCCCCAGCATTTT.